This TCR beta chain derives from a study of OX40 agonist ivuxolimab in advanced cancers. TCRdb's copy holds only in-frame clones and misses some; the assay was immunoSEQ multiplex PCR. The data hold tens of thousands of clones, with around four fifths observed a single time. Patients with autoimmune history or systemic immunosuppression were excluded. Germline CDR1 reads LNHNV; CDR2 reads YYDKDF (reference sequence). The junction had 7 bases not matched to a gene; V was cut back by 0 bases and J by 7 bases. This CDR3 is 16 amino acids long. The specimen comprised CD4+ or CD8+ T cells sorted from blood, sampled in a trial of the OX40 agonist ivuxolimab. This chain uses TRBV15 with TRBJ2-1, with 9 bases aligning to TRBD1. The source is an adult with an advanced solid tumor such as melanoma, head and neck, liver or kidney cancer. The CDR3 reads CATSRDRTGGKNEQFF. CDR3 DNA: TGTGCCACCAGCAGAGATCGTACAGGGGGCAAGAATGAGCAGTTCTTC. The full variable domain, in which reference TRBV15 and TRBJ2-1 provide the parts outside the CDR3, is DAMVIQNPRYQVTQFGKPVTLSCSQTLNHNVMYWYQQKSSQAPKLLFHYYDKDFNNEADTPDNFQSRRPNTSFCFLDIRSPGLGDTAMYLCATSRDRTGGKNEQFFGPGTRLTVL.